A single sample gave rise to the 25 T cell receptor beta chains below, sequenced in a study of blood T cell repertoires in COVID-19. The data were produced by immunoSEQ multiplex PCR, yet TCRdb's version contains in-frame clones alone and is incomplete. This sample has 450,000 to 500,000 clones; around 90% occur once, and the top ten carry around 0.64%. The sample comprised PBMCs or T cells enriched from blood (not recorded which). The receptors were sampled from a woman aged 18 to 35 who had recovered from COVID-19.

This clone has only one observation. The chain employs TRBV6-5 and TRBJ1-6, with 7 bases that match TRBD1. V lost 5 bases and J lost 4; bases outside the gene matches: 5. The CDR3 is 15 amino acids. Looked up from germline, CDR1 is MNHEY and CDR2 is SVGAGI. CDR3 protein: CASSPYRGYNSPLHF. Written as DNA, the CDR3 is TGTGCCAGCAGTCCATACAGGGGATATAATTCACCCCTCCACTTT.

For this clone: The same CDR3 arises from other DNA sequences in this sample as well. The rearrangement uses TRBV5-1 and TRBJ2-7, with a possible D match to TRBD2 (5 bases). CDR3 size: 12 residues. The germline gives CDR1 SGHRS, CDR2 YFSETQ. Trimming removed 2 bases from V and 3 bases from J, with 6 bases in between. CDR3 nucleotide sequence: TGCGCCAGCAGCTTAGAGGGCTACGAGCAGTACTTC. Its translation is CASSLEGYEQYF.

The V and J genes are TRBV2 and TRBJ1-3; no reliable D call. The CDR3 contains 14 residues. V was clipped by 7 bases and J by 6 bases, with 16 bases between them. Germline CDR1 and CDR2: SNHLY and FYNNEI. Here the CDR3 DNA reads TGTGCCAGCATCTCCACGGAGCTGGAAAACACCATATATTTT. It codes for CASISTELENTIYF.

The chain joins TRBV24-1 to TRBJ2-2; D remains ambiguous. Trimming took off 5 bases at V and 9 bases at J, with 6 bases between the two ends. Germline V lookup: CDR1 KGHDR, CDR2 SFDVKD. The CDR3 runs to 11 residues. CDR3 nucleotides: TGTGCCACCAGTGCTGGCTGGGAGCTGTTTTTT. As protein: CATSAGWELFF.

In this sample, this clone turned up a few times. The chain couples TRBV9 to TRBJ2-5, with a weak D call TRBD2 (6 bases). Germline CDR1 SGDLS, CDR2 YYNGEE. The CDR3 has 15 amino acids. Between the trimmed V and J ends, which lost 4 bases and 2 bases, there was a span of 15 bases. CDR3 bases: TGTGCCAGCAGCCGAACTGGGGGGAAACAAGAGACCCAGTACTTC. The encoded protein is CASSRTGGKQETQYF.

The rearrangement joins TRBV5-5 to TRBJ1-3; 8 bases map to TRBD1. Trimming removed 7 bases from V and 4 bases from J; junction bases left unmatched: 10. CDR1 is SGHKS and CDR2 is YYEKEE in the germline V gene (reference sequence). The CDR3 runs 15 residues. CDR3 region: CASPMRGQVGNTIYF. DNA for the CDR3: TGTGCCAGCCCTATGAGGGGACAGGTGGGAAACACCATATATTTT.

Turning to this clone: One end of the junction does not line up with germline, which may come from a read error. The chain carries TRBV6-5 and TRBJ1-2, with a possible D match to TRBD1 (6 bases). The CDR3 runs to 14 residues. Germline CDR1 is MNHEY and CDR2 is SVGAGI. This CDR3 reads CANSLFRGNYGYTF. CDR3 DNA sequence: TGTGCCAACAGTTTGTTCAGGGGTAACTATGGCTACACCTTC.

The rearrangement links TRBV24-1 to TRBJ1-2, with TRBD1 identical over 11 bases. V was clipped by 10 bases and J by 5 bases; unmatched bases: 8. Germline V gene data show CDR1 as KGHDR and CDR2 as SFDVKD. The CDR3 runs 14 residues. Written as DNA, the CDR3 is TGTGCCACTAGCCCGGGACAGGGGGGTTATGGCTACACCTTC. This codes for CATSPGQGGYGYTF.

The CDR3 reads CAWETGRDSPLHF. CDR3 in DNA: TGTGCCTGGGAGACAGGGAGAGATTCACCCCTCCACTTT. The chain is built from TRBV30 and TRBJ1-6; the match to TRBD1 covers 7 bases. V dropped 5 bases and J dropped 8; count of bases not matched to a gene: 6. The CDR3 runs 13 residues. Germline lookup yields CDR1 GTSNPN and CDR2 SVGIG (reference sequence). Combining the CDR3 with reference TRBV30 and TRBJ1-6 gives the whole variable domain SQTIHQWPATLVQPVGSPLSLECTVEGTSNPNLYWYRQAAGRGLQLLFYSVGIGQISSEVPQNLSASRPQDRQFILSSKKLLLSDSGFYLCAWETGRDSPLHFGNGTRLTVT.

V and J are TRBV6-4 and TRBJ2-1; D uncertain. The V and J ends lost 0 bases and 8 bases respectively, with 8 bases between them. CDR3 length: 13 residues. CDR1 and CDR2 from the germline V gene are MRHNA and SNTAGT. The CDR3 coding sequence is TGTGCCAGCAGTGACTCGAGTAGAGATGAGCAGTTCTTC. As protein: CASSDSSRDEQFF.

The chain recombines TRBV6-5 with TRBJ2-2, with a weak D call TRBD1 (6 bases). Trimming removed 0 bases from V and 6 bases from J, with 8 bases in between. This CDR3 is 14 amino acids long. In germline, CDR1 is MNHEY, CDR2 SVGAGI. Written as DNA, the CDR3 is TGTGCCAGCAGTTACTCACAGGGCCCCGGGGAGCTGTTTTTT. This translates into CASSYSQGPGELFF.

The chain links TRBV28 to TRBJ1-5, with D tentatively TRBD1 (5 bases). This CDR3 is built from 16 residues. The germline gives CDR1 MDHEN, CDR2 SYDVKM. Trimming took off 4 bases at V and 2 bases at J, with 15 bases between the two ends. CDR3 protein: CASSSQGSRGNQPQHF. CDR3 bases: TGTGCCAGCAGTTCTCAGGGAAGTAGAGGCAATCAGCCCCAGCATTTT.

The V and J genes are TRBV20-1 and TRBJ2-7; 10 nucleotides line up with TRBD2. The V gene's germline CDR1 is DFQATT and CDR2 SNEGSKA (reference sequence). V lost 3 bases and J lost 3; bases outside the gene matches: 8. The CDR3 is 15 amino acids. CDR3 coding DNA: TGCAGTGCTAGTGTCGGGCCTAGCGGGGGCTACGAGCAGTACTTC. Translated, it gives CSASVGPSGGYEQYF.

The chain recombines TRBV6-5 with TRBJ1-6, with 9 nucleotides matching TRBD1. The V and J ends lost 7 bases and 9 bases, in that order; junction bases with no gene match: 10. This CDR3 is 15 amino acids long. Germline V gives CDR1 MNHEY, CDR2 SVGAGI. The CDR3 sequence is CASKLTGTGTSPLHF. CDR3 bases: TGTGCCAGCAAGCTCACCGGGACAGGGACTTCACCCCTCCACTTT.

This clone has a handful of counts. The chain is built from TRBV2 and TRBJ2-1; TRBD2 matches 8 bases. The V gene end was trimmed by 11 bases and the J gene end by 7 bases; junction bases not matched to a gene: 13. The CDR3 runs 14 residues. CDR1 and CDR2 from the germline V gene are SNHLY and FYNNEI. This CDR3 reads CAGGRGGGINEQFF. For the CDR3, the DNA is TGTGCCGGAGGACGGGGGGGCGGTATTAATGAGCAGTTCTTC. The entire variable domain, with the rest obtained from reference TRBV2 and TRBJ2-1, is as follows: EPEVTQTPSHQVTQMGQEVILRCVPISNHLYFYWYRQILGQKVEFLVSFYNNEISEKSEIFDDQFSVERPDGSNFTLKIRSTKLEDSAMYFCAGGRGGGINEQFFGPGTRLTVL.

CDR3 residues: CASSLWTGTAANYGYTF. CDR3 DNA: TGTGCCAGTAGTCTATGGACAGGGACGGCAGCGAACTATGGCTACACCTTC. The chain employs TRBV19 and TRBJ1-2; 8 nucleotides line up with TRBD1. Germline-derived CDR1 and CDR2 are LNHDA and SQIVND (reference sequence). This CDR3 is built from 17 residues. The trim removed 5 bases at V and 2 bases at J, leaving 13 bases unmatched. Full variable domain (missing parts from reference TRBV19 and TRBJ1-2): DGGITQSPKYLFRKEGQNVTLSCEQNLNHDAMYWYRQDPGQGLRLIYYSQIVNDFQKGDIAEGYSVSREKKESFPLTVTSAQKNPTAFYLCASSLWTGTAANYGYTFGSGTRLTVV.

The J gene is TRBJ1-2, the V gene TRBV28, with no clear D. The CDR3 runs to 15 residues. CDR1 is MDHEN, CDR2 SYDVKM, per germline. The V and J ends lost 1 base and 6 bases respectively, with 15 bases between them. The CDR3 reads CASSLSGETGNGYTF. The CDR3 coding sequence is TGTGCCAGCAGTTTATCCGGGGAAACGGGTAATGGCTACACCTTC.

The chain links TRBV18 to TRBJ2-2; TRBD2 is a possible D gene (6 bases). The CDR3 is 17 residues long. V was cut by 5 bases and J by 4 bases, with 20 bases left in between. CDR1 and CDR2 (germline): KGHSH, LQKENI. CDR3 residues: CASSALAEAGFTGELFF. The CDR3 nucleotides are TGTGCCAGCTCAGCCTTGGCTGAAGCGGGCTTCACCGGGGAGCTGTTTTTT.

This clone was detected only once. The gene calls are TRBV9 and TRBJ1-1; D not resolved. In germline, CDR1 is SGDLS, CDR2 YYNGEE. Trimming removed 2 bases at V and 5 bases at J, with 10 bases between. The CDR3 contains 13 residues. CDR3 loop: CASSVNSGTEAFF. CDR3 sequence (DNA): TGTGCCAGCAGCGTTAATTCCGGGACTGAAGCTTTCTTT. Using reference TRBV9 and TRBJ1-1 for the parts outside the CDR3, the full variable domain is DSGVTQTPKHLITATGQRVTLRCSPRSGDLSVYWYQQSLDQGLQFLIQYYNGEERAKGNILERFSAQQFPDLHSELNLSSLELGDSALYFCASSVNSGTEAFFGQGTRLTVV.

The rearrangement uses TRBV6-5 and TRBJ2-3; possibly TRBD2 for D (5 bases). This CDR3 is built from 15 residues. Trimming left V 2 bases short and J 2 bases short, with 11 bases between. In germline, CDR1 is MNHEY, CDR2 SVGAGI. CDR3 protein: CASSYEGGSTDTQYF. The CDR3 DNA follows: TGTGCCAGCAGTTACGAGGGCGGTTCCACAGATACGCAGTATTTT.

The chain links TRBV9 to TRBJ2-7; TRBD1 matches 7 bases. This CDR3 is built from 19 residues. The V gene end was trimmed by 0 bases and the J gene end by 2 bases; junction bases not matched to a gene: 17. Per germline, CDR1 SGDLS and CDR2 YYNGEE. The CDR3 coding sequence is TGTGCCAGCAGCGTAGAGGCCGGACAGGTCCGCTTCTCGGCCTACGAGCAGTACTTC. This sequence encodes CASSVEAGQVRFSAYEQYF.

The rearrangement uses TRBV6-5 and TRBJ1-5, with TRBD1 as a possible D gene (5 bases). The V gene's germline CDR1 is MNHEY and CDR2 SVGAGI. The CDR3 covers 12 residues. V lost 9 bases to trimming and J lost 4 bases, with 10 bases between them. The CDR3 DNA sequence: TGTGCCAGTAGGGGCGTAAATCAGCCCCAGCATTTT. As protein: CASRGVNQPQHF.

CDR3: CASSQVTQYGYTF. In DNA form, the CDR3 reads TGCGCCAGCAGCCAAGTTACGCAGTACGGCTACACCTTC. This sequence joins TRBV4-1 and TRBJ1-2; D is ambiguous. Germline CDR1 and CDR2: MGHRA and YSYEKL. With 1 base removed from V and 8 bases from J, the gap between germline ends came to 11 bases. The CDR3 has 13 amino acids.

CDR3 residues: CASNAGTGRNQPQHF. For the CDR3, the DNA is TGTGCCAGCAACGCCGGGACAGGTCGCAATCAGCCCCAGCATTTT. V gene TRBV2 combines with J gene TRBJ1-5, with 8 bases lining up with TRBD1. This CDR3 region has 15 residues. The V gene's germline CDR1 is SNHLY and CDR2 FYNNEI. V lost 7 bases to trimming and J lost 2 bases; unmatched junction nucleotides: 7.

The chain is built from TRBV28 and TRBJ2-2, with 10 bases matching TRBD1. J gave up 5 bases and V 3 bases, and 3 bases lay outside the gene matches. The length of the CDR3 is 15 residues. Germline values: CDR1 MDHEN, CDR2 SYDVKM. The CDR3 is CASSFGQGGTGELFF. In DNA, the CDR3 is TGTGCCAGCAGTTTTGGACAGGGGGGAACCGGGGAGCTGTTTTTT.